This T cell receptor beta chain originates from a study of T cell changes during pregnancy in multiple sclerosis. The protocol was immunoSEQ multiplex PCR, while the TCRdb copy is restricted to in-frame clones and leaves out a portion. The repertoire includes around 77,000 clones, 91% of them detected once, and roughly 0.7% sits in the top ten. Germline values: CDR1 MNHEY, CDR2 SMNVEV (reference sequence). The CDR3 has 14 amino acids. Deletions cut 5 bases from V and 4 bases from J, with 12 bases between. The clonotype originates from a female donor in good health, enrolled as a control in a pregnancy study. This chain uses TRBV27 with TRBJ1-5, with D possibly TRBD1 on 6 matching bases. This specimen was peripheral blood, taken in the third trimester of pregnancy. CDR3 region: CASSPGVGNQPQHF. CDR3 sequence (DNA): TGTGCCAGCAGTCCAGGGGTGGGTAATCAGCCCCAGCATTTT.